This is a list of T cell receptor beta chains from one sample in a study of blood T cells in healthy people across ages. TCRdb passed the 5' RACE reads through MiXCR, listing each CDR3 protein once. The data show 650,000 to 700,000 distinct CDR3 sequences, roughly 30% seen once. The sequencing sample was made of blood. All receptors come from a woman older than 75 in good health. Each CDR3 is given with its conserved first and last residue. The D gene is left open where the match is weak. Size is stated for part of the rows, as once, few or many counts, or as a class when the clone is expanded.

d_call clone_size j_call v_call cdr3_aa cdr3_nt
. many TRBJ2-3 TRBV11-2 CASSLTNINTQYF TGTGCCAGCAGCTTAACGAATATCAATACGCAGTATTTT
. few TRBJ1-1 TRBV3-1 CASSQKETEAFF TGTGCCAGCAGCCAGAAGGAGACTGAAGCTTTCTTT
TRBD1 many TRBJ2-3 TRBV6-5 CASSRDRVPAATQYF TGTGCCAGCAGTCGGGACAGGGTCCCGGCGGCTACGCAGTATTTT
TRBD1 . TRBJ2-7 TRBV7-2 CASSSDRGFYEQYF TGTGCCAGCAGCTCCGACAGGGGATTCTACGAGCAGTACTTC
. . TRBJ2-7 TRBV29-1 CSVRMTARAYEQYF TGCAGCGTGCGGATGACAGCACGAGCCTACGAGCAGTACTTC
TRBD1 many TRBJ1-5 TRBV20-1 CSAETGGSNQPQHF TGCAGTGCCGAGACAGGGGGTAGCAATCAGCCCCAGCATTTT
TRBD2 . TRBJ2-7 TRBV20-1 CSARDKGEGTSGFYEQYF TGCAGTGCTAGAGATAAGGGCGAGGGGACTAGCGGGTTCTACGAGCAGTACTTC
. many TRBJ1-2 TRBV7-2 CASSLAGTYQGYTF TGTGCCAGCAGCTTAGCGGGGACATATCAAGGCTACACCTTC
TRBD1 many TRBJ1-4 TRBV9 CASSVAAGQYNEKLFF TGTGCCAGCAGCGTAGCGGCGGGACAGTATAATGAAAAACTGTTTTTT
. many TRBJ2-5 TRBV5-1 CASSLAPSRGETQYF TGCGCCAGCAGCTTGGCCCCTTCCCGGGGAGAGACCCAGTACTTC
. many TRBJ2-5 TRBV7-7 CASSLTGSEETQYF TGTGCTAGCAGCTTAACAGGGAGTGAAGAGACCCAGTACTTC
. . TRBJ2-2 TRBV7-8 CASSLGEYLTGELFF TGTGCCAGCAGCTTAGGAGAATACTTGACCGGGGAGCTGTTTTTT
. many TRBJ1-1 TRBV9 CASSLRPGFGNTEAFF TGTGCCAGCAGCCTAAGACCGGGCTTCGGTAACACTGAAGCTTTCTTT
. many TRBJ2-1 TRBV24-1 CATSGAGAGDNEQFF TGTGCCACCAGTGGGGCCGGGGCCGGGGACAATGAGCAGTTCTTC
. . TRBJ2-3 TRBV6-6 CASSYQGRIADTQYF TGTGCCAGCAGTTATCAGGGGAGGATCGCAGATACGCAGTATTTT
TRBD2 few TRBJ2-3 TRBV7-6 CASSSLAGGSDTQYF TGTGCCAGCAGTTCTCTAGCGGGGGGAAGTGATACGCAGTATTTT
TRBD1 . TRBJ2-3 TRBV7-9 CASGQGQGATDTQYF TGTGCCAGCGGACAAGGACAGGGGGCCACAGATACGCAGTATTTT
TRBD1 many TRBJ1-5 TRBV27 CASMGQGSHQPQHF TGTGCCAGCATGGGACAGGGAAGTCATCAGCCCCAGCATTTT
. many TRBJ1-2 TRBV20-1 CSARPGGVTNYGYTF TGCAGTGCCAGACCCGGGGGAGTTACTAACTATGGCTACACCTTC
TRBD1 . TRBJ1-2 TRBV4-2 CASSQEFDVSQGGDGYTF TGTGCCAGCAGCCAAGAGTTTGATGTGTCGCAGGGGGGGGATGGCTACACCTTC
. . TRBJ2-3 TRBV12-3/TRBV12-4 CASTVTRASTDTQYF TGTGCCAGCACCGTAACTAGGGCCAGCACAGATACGCAGTATTTT
. few TRBJ2-5 TRBV20-1 CSARDPQQETQYF TGCAGTGCTAGAGATCCACAGCAAGAGACCCAGTACTTC
. many TRBJ2-7 TRBV2 CASSERHYEQYF TGTGCCAGCAGTGAAAGGCACTACGAGCAGTACTTC
. once TRBJ1-4 TRBV5-1 CASSLTAGTNEKLFF TGCGCCAGCAGCTTGACAGCTGGGACTAATGAAAAACTGTTTTTT
. many TRBJ1-5 TRBV12-3/TRBV12-4 CASSMTPISGNQPQHF TGTGCCAGCAGTATGACTCCTATTTCGGGCAATCAGCCCCAGCATTTT
TRBD2 . TRBJ2-5 TRBV7-3 CASSLQAGGLFDEQYF TGCGCCAGCAGCTTACAAGCGGGGGGACTATTCGATGAGCAGTACTTC
. few TRBJ1-6 TRBV4-1 CASSQEGGGNLSPLHF TGCGCCAGCAGCCAAGAGGGAGGGGGAAATTTGTCACCCCTCCACTTT
. few TRBJ2-5 TRBV7-2 CASSIQVAETQYF TGTGCCAGCAGCATACAGGTGGCGGAGACCCAGTACTTC
. many TRBJ1-6 TRBV4-3 CASSQDRDSPLHF TGCGCCAGCAGCCAAGACCGGGATTCACCCCTCCACTTT
. many TRBJ2-5 TRBV5-4 CASSRQGQQGAQYF TGTGCCAGCAGCCGGCAAGGCCAGCAGGGCGCCCAGTACTTC
. . TRBJ1-4 TRBV4-1 CASSLRETNERLFF TGCGCCAGCAGCCTAAGGGAGACTAATGAAAGACTGTTTTTT
. few TRBJ1-2 TRBV7-2 CASRPDRQANYGYTF TGTGCCAGCAGACCTGACCGGCAGGCGAACTATGGCTACACCTTC
TRBD1 . TRBJ2-5 TRBV15 CATARDSSETQYF TGTGCCACCGCCCGGGACAGTTCAGAGACCCAGTACTTC
. . TRBJ2-7 TRBV14 CVSSPRVSFTYEQYF TGTGTCAGCAGCCCGAGAGTATCATTCACCTACGAGCAGTACTTC
. . TRBJ2-2 TRBV6-4 CASSDGSRTGELFF TGTGCCAGCAGTGACGGCTCTCGCACCGGGGAGCTGTTTTTT
TRBD1 few TRBJ2-7 TRBV5-6 CASTLTLTGAGEQYF TGTGCCAGCACCCTCACCCTGACAGGGGCGGGCGAGCAGTACTTC
TRBD2 many TRBJ2-1 TRBV4-3 CASSQAYGSGGVGNEQFF TGCGCCAGCAGCCAAGCGTATGGTAGCGGGGGGGTCGGGAATGAGCAGTTCTTC
. many TRBJ2-5 TRBV20-1 CSAVSAETQYF TGCAGTGCTGTGTCGGCCGAGACCCAGTACTTC
TRBD1 . TRBJ2-5 TRBV7-2 CASSWTGANQETQYF TGTGCCAGCAGCTGGACAGGGGCAAACCAAGAGACCCAGTACTTC
TRBD1 many TRBJ2-3 TRBV27 CASSRQGENTDTQYF TGTGCCAGCAGTCGCCAGGGGGAGAACACAGATACGCAGTATTTT
. . TRBJ2-7 TRBV7-8 CASSPTRDPSYEQYF TGTGCCAGCAGCCCAACCCGGGACCCGTCCTACGAGCAGTACTTC
. . TRBJ1-6 TRBV30 CAWSGEFNSPLHF TGTGCCTGGAGTGGCGAGTTTAATTCACCCCTCCACTTT